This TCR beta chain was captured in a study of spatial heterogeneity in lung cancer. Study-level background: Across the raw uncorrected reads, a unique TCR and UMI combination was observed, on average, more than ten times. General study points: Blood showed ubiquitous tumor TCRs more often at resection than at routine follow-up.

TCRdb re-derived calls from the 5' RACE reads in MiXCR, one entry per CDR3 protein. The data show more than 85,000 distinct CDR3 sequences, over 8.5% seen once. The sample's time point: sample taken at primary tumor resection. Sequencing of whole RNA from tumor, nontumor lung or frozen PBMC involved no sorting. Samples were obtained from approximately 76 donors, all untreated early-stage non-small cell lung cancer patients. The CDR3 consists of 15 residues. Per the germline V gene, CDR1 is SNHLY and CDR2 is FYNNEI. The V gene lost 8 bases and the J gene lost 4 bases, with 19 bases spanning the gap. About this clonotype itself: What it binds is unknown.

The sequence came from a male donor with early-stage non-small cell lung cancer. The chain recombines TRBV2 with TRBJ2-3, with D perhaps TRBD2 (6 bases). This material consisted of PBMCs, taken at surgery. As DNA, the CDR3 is TGTGCCAGCTCGTATCGGGAGCAGGGCGCAGATACGCAGTATTTT. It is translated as CASSYREQGADTQYF.